The present T cell receptor (beta chain) was sequenced within a study of neurological immune-mediated disorders. This clonotype was observed many times. The junction had 2 bases not matched to a gene; V was cut back by 1 base and J by 2 bases. This CDR3 is built from 15 residues. The germline gives CDR1 SEHNR, CDR2 FQNEAQ (reference sequence). Via MiXCR, TCRdb re-called the 5' RACE reads, giving one row per CDR3 protein. Among more than 15,000 distinct CDR3 sequences listed, roughly a tenth were seen once. The study built sorted libraries from some 960,000 CD4+ or CD8+ T cells. This clonotype was sampled from a woman between 50 and 59 years old in good health. V gene TRBV7-9 combines with J gene TRBJ2-7; 10 nucleotides align to TRBD1. The sample taken for sequencing was CD8+ T cells from blood. CDR3 in DNA: TGTGCCAGCAGCTTAGGACAGGGGGCCACCTACGAGCAGTACTTC. Residues: CASSLGQGATYEQYF.